The clone carrying this T cell receptor (beta chain) was detected only once. Its specificity is not known. This sample was included in a study of cytomegalovirus exposure and HLA in healthy donors. Looking at the study overall: The early release's HLA-typed donors yielded 65 million to 85 million unique TCRs.

CDR1 and CDR2 from the germline V gene are SQVTM and ANQGSEA. The CDR3 spans 16 residues. The ends were cut back, 6 bases at V and 5 bases at J, with 25 bases in the middle. 13 Jbeta primers and 60 Vbeta primers were used for the PCR. Generated by immunoSEQ multiplex PCR, the TCRdb table keeps only in-frame clones and is missing some. The table lists approximately 190,000 clones, 81% of them singletons, with around 4% in the top ten. The study, taken as a whole, reports: Highly shared sequence variants in one cluster were likely a sequencing artifact.

Sequencing input: PBMCs. This sequence was found in a man in his fifties or sixties in good health and CMV-seronegative. This chain uses TRBV29-1 with TRBJ1-2, with D possibly being TRBD1 (6 bases). CDR3 sequence reads: CSVPTSAGAREYGYTF. The CDR3 nucleotides are TGCAGCGTGCCCACCTCCGCGGGGGCCCGGGAGTATGGCTACACCTTC.